Described below is a single TCR beta chain sequence and its context. Its antigen is unknown. The CDR3 length is 14 residues. CDR1 and CDR2 (germline): SGHAT, FQNNGV. The V end lost 4 bases, the J end lost 0 bases, and 7 bases lay between the germline ends. The source of the sample is a study of OX40 agonist ivuxolimab in advanced cancers. Overall study: Recorded diagnoses for dose-escalation patients were hepatocellular carcinoma, melanoma, renal cell or head and neck cancer. General study results and limits: Low normalized T-cell clonal expansion also characterized some of the nonresponders.

TCRdb's copy holds only in-frame clones and misses some; the assay was immunoSEQ multiplex PCR. The table has some 57,000 clones, under 90% seen once; the top ten hold around 5%. Anyone with autoimmune disease history or systemic immunosuppression was excluded. This sequence joins TRBV11-2 and TRBJ1-3; D uncertain. The source is an adult with an advanced solid tumor such as melanoma, head and neck, liver or kidney cancer. Sequencing was performed on CD4+ or CD8+ T cells sorted from blood, taken in a trial of the OX40 agonist ivuxolimab. CDR3 nucleotides: TGTGCCAGCAGCTCTATAACCTCTGGAAACACCATATATTTT. This encodes CASSSITSGNTIYF.